This TCR beta chain was sequenced in a study of blood T cell repertoires in COVID-19. Germline CDR1 reads SNHLY; CDR2 reads FYNNEI. The CDR3 spans 14 residues. J lost 6 bases, V lost 4 bases, and 3 bases had no gene match. In the original analysis: Amplification of reference gene primers was used by the study to estimate nucleated cell counts. Sequencing was performed with immunoSEQ multiplex PCR; in TCRdb, only in-frame clones are kept and a portion is missing. Clonal size and the V and J genes are those of that table, whereas D and trimming came from the DNA. This table has around 74,000 clones, 80% to 90% appearing once.

The chain couples TRBV2 to TRBJ1-5; 10 nucleotides match TRBD1. Sequenced material: peripheral blood. This TCR came from a middle-aged man with active COVID-19. This CDR3 reads CASSGQGAFQPQHF. The CDR3 DNA reads TGTGCCAGCAGTGGACAGGGGGCTTTTCAGCCCCAGCATTTT.